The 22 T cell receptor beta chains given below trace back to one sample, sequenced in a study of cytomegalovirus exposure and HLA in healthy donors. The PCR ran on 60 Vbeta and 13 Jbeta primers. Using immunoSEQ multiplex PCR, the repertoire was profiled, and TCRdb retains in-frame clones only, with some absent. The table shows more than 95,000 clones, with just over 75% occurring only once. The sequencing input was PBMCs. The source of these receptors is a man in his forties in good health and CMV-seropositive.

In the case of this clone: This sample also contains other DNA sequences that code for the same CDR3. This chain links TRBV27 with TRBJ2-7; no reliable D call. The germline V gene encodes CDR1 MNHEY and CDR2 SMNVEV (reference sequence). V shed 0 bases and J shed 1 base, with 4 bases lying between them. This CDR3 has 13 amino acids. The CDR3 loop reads CASSLSGSYEQYF. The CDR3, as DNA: TGTGCCAGCAGTTTATCCGGTTCCTACGAGCAGTACTTC.

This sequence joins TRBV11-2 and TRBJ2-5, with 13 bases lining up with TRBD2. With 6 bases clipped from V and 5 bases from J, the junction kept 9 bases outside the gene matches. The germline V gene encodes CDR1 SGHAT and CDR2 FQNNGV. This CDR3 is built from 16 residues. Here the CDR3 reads CASRVLAGGREETQYF. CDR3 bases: TGTGCCAGCAGGGTACTAGCGGGGGGGCGGGAGGAGACCCAGTACTTC.

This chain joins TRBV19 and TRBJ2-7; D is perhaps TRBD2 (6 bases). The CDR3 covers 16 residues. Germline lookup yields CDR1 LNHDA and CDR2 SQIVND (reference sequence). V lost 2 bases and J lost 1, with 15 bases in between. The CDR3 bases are TGTGCCAGTAGTATATCACGACTGGAGGGGTCCTACGAGCAGTACTTC. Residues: CASSISRLEGSYEQYF.

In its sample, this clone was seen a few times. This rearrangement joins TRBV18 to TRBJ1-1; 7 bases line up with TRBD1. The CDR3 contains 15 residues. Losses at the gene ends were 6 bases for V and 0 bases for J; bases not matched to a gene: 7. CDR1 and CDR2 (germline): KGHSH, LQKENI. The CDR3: CASSWSGGLNTEAFF. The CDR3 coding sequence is TGTGCCAGCTCTTGGTCAGGGGGTTTGAACACTGAAGCTTTCTTT.

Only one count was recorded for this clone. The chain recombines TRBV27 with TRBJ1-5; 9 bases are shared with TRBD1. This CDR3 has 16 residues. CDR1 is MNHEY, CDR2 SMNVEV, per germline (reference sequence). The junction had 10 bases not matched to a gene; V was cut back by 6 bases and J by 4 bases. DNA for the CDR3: TGTGCCAGCAGGGGCCCCGGGACAGGGTGGAATCAGCCCCAGCATTTT. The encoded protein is CASRGPGTGWNQPQHF.

The CDR3, as DNA: TGTGCCAGCAGCTTGGCCAAGGTGGGGGGCCAAGAGACCCAGTACTTC. It specifies CASSLAKVGGQETQYF. The chain uses TRBV5-4 and TRBJ2-5; perhaps TRBD2 as D (6 bases). Trimming pared 0 bases from V and 1 base from J, leaving 13 bases between. Germline V CDR1 and CDR2: SGHNT, YYREEE (reference sequence). The CDR3 runs 16 residues.

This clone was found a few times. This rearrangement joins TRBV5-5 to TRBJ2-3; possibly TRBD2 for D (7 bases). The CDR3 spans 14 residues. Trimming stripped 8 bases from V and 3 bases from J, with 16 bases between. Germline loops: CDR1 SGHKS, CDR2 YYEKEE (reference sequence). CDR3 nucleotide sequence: TGTGCCAGTCTGTTGGGGGGGGCGACAGATACGCAGTATTTT. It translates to CASLLGGATDTQYF. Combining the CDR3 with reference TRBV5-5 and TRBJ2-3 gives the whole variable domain DAGVTQSPTHLIKTRGQQVTLRCSPISGHKSVSWYQQVLGQGPQFIFQYYEKEERGRGNFPDRFSARQFPNYSSELNVNALLLGDSALYLCASLLGGATDTQYFGPGTRLTVL.

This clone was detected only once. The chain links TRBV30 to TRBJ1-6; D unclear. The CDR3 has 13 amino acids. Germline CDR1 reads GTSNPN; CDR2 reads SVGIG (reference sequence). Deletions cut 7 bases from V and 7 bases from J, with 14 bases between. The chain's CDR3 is CAFYDKKNSPLHF. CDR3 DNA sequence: TGTGCCTTCTATGACAAGAAGAATTCACCCCTCCACTTT.

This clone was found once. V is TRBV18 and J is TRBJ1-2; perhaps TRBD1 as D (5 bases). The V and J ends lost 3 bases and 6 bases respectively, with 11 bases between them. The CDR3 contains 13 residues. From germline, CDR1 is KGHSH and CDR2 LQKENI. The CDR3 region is CASSPGLGDGYTF. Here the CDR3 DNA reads TGTGCCAGCTCACCTGGCTTAGGGGATGGCTACACCTTC.

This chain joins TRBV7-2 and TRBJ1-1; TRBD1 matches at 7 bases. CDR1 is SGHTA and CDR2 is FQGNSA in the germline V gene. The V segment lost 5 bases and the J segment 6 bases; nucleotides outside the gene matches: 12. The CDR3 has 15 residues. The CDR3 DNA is TGTGCCAGCAGCCCGAAGACAGGGCCCGGGGCTGAAGCTTTCTTT. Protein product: CASSPKTGPGAEAFF.

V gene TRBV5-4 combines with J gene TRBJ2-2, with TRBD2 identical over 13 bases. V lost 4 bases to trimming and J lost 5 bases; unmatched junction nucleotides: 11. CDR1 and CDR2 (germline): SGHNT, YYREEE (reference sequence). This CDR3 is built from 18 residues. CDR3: CASSLGLAGDPRTGELFF. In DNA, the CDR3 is TGTGCCAGCAGCCTCGGACTAGCGGGAGACCCACGTACCGGGGAGCTGTTTTTT.

Written as DNA, the CDR3 is TGTGCCAGCAGCTCCCCGGGACTAGCGGGAGGAGGCACCGGGGAGCTGTTTTTT. Translating it yields CASSSPGLAGGGTGELFF. The chain has TRBV5-4 and TRBJ2-2, with 15 bases identical to TRBD2. Germline loops: CDR1 SGHNT, CDR2 YYREEE (reference sequence). The CDR3 is 18 amino acids. J gave up 4 bases and V 3 bases, and 7 bases lay outside the gene matches.

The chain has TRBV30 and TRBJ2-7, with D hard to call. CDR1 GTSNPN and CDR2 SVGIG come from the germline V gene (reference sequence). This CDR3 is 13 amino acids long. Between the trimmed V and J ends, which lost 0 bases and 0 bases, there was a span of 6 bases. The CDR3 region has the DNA TGTGCCTGGAGTGTCGGTATCTCCTACGAGCAGTACTTC. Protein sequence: CAWSVGISYEQYF. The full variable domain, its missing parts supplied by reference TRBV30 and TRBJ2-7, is SQTIHQWPATLVQPVGSPLSLECTVEGTSNPNLYWYRQAAGRGLQLLFYSVGIGQISSEVPQNLSASRPQDRQFILSSKKLLLSDSGFYLCAWSVGISYEQYFGPGTRLTVT.

CDR3 region: CASRAGLRGYTF. DNA for the CDR3: TGTGCCAGCAGGGCCGGGTTGAGGGGCTACACCTTC. The chain links TRBV28 to TRBJ1-2, with D uncertain. V lost 6 bases and J 8 bases, leaving 13 bases between the germline ends. The CDR3 totals 12 residues. Germline CDR1 reads MDHEN; CDR2 reads SYDVKM.

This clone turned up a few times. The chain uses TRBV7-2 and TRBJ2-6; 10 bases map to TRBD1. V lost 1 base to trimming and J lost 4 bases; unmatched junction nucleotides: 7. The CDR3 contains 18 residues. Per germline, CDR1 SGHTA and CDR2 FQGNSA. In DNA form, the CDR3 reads TGTGCCAGCAGCTTAGATGGACAGGGGGTCGCGGGGGCCAACGTCCTGACTTTC. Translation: CASSLDGQGVAGANVLTF.

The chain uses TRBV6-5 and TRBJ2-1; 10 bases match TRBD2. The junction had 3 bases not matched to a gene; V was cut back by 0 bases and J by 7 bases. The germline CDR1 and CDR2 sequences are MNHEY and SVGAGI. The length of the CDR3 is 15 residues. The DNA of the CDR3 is TGTGCCAGCAGTTACTCTCAGACTAGCGGGAATGAGCAGTTCTTC. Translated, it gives CASSYSQTSGNEQFF.

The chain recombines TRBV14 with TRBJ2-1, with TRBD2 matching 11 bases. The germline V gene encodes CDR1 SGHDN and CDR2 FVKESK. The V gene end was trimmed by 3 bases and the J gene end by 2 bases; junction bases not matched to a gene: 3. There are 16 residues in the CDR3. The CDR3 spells CASSQIAGGAYNEQFF. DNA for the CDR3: TGTGCCAGCAGCCAGATAGCGGGGGGGGCCTACAATGAGCAGTTCTTC.

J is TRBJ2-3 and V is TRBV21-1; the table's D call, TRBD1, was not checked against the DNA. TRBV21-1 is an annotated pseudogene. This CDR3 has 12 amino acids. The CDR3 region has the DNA TGTGCCAGCAGCCATCAGGGTGTTACGCAGTATTTT. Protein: CASSHQGVTQYF.

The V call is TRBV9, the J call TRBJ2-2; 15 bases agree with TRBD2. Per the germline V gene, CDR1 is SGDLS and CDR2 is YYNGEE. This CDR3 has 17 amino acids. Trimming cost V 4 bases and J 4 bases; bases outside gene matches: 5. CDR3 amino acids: CASSTGLAGGATGELFF. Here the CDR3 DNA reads TGTGCCAGCAGCACGGGACTAGCGGGAGGTGCCACCGGGGAGCTGTTTTTT.

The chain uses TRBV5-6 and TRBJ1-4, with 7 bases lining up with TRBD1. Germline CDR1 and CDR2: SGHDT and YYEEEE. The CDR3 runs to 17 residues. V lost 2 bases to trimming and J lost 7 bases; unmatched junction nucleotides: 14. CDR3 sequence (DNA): TGTGCCAGCAGCTTCCGAGAAACGACAGGGAAGATTGAAAAACTGTTTTTT. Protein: CASSFRETTGKIEKLFF.

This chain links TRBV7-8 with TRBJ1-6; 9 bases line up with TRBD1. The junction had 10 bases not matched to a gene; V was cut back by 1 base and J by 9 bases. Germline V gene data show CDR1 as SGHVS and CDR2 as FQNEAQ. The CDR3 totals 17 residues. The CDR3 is CASSLVQGAGRGSPLHF. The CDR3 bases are TGTGCCAGCAGCTTAGTACAGGGGGCGGGGAGAGGTTCACCCCTCCACTTT.

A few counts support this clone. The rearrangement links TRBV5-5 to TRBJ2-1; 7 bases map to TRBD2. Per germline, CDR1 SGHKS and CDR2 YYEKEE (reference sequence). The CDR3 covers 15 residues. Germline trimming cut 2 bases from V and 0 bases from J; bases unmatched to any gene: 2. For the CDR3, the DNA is TGTGCCAGCAGCTTACTAGCGACCTCCTACAATGAGCAGTTCTTC. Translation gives CASSLLATSYNEQFF.